This record concerns one T cell receptor (beta chain) sequence. The CDR3 is 17 residues long. CDR1 and CDR2 from the germline V gene are WSHSY and SAAADI. V shed 4 bases, J shed 6 bases, and the junction held 13 bases outside the gene matches. The data derive from a study of blood T cell repertoires in COVID-19. The wider study: The United States, Italy and Spain were the sources of the acute and convalescent COVID-19 samples.

TCRdb keeps only in-frame clones here, not all; method: immunoSEQ multiplex PCR. The profile covers 320,000 or so clones, with about 85% appearing a single time and under 2% taken by the ten largest. Cohort assignment relied on participant-reported clinical history. The chain is built from TRBV10-2 and TRBJ1-5; 9 nucleotides agree with TRBD1. This sequence was found in a young woman who had been exposed to COVID-19. Sample: PBMCs or T cells enriched from blood (not recorded which). The CDR3 sequence is CASSAEYLPTGGQPQHF. CDR3 DNA: TGCGCCAGCAGTGCCGAATACCTACCGACAGGGGGTCAGCCCCAGCATTTT.